This T cell receptor beta chain stems from a study of T cell clusters in autoimmune cytopenias. TRB was amplified by touch-down multiplex PCR, primer pools A and B combined. One entry per CDR3 protein, without DNA, is what TCRdb gives after re-calling the multiplex PCR reads. The sample features fewer than 7,000 distinct CDR3 sequences, with around 60% in its top ten. Study-level findings and limits: TRB repertoire shifts in secondary cytopenia and chronic lymphocytic leukemia mostly reflected lymphoma, not autoimmunity.

The CDR3 covers 15 residues. A note on this clonotype: As yet, its antigen is unknown.

TRB amplification used roughly 250 ng of peripheral blood genomic DNA. The sample was also reused in another study, on T cell repertoires in aging, cancer and after chemotherapy. This second study notes: Untreated cancer patients had significantly lower blood TCR diversity than age-matched healthy donors. The repertoire data cannot show anything about immunological memory following chemotherapy.

Source material: peripheral blood. The source of this sequence is a human donor in good health. The chain combines TRBV12-3 or TRBV12-4 with TRBJ2-1; the TCRdb call, TRBD1, lacks DNA for checking. The CDR3 loop reads CASSSTPTGFDEQFF.